The 18 T cell receptor beta chains below were found in one sample sequenced in a study of PD-1 blockade in classical Hodgkin lymphoma. Specified time point: cycle 4 day 1 (C4D1), after five to seven weeks of nivolumab. All the patients suffered relapse after autologous stem cell transplantation, and brentuximab vedotin exposure differed. Produced via immunoSEQ multiplex PCR; TCRdb's table is partial and in-frame only. The sample gives about 13,000 clones, approximately 80% of which show up once; about 17% is in the top ten. Sequencing used peripheral blood mononuclear cells (PBMCs), obtained before the fourth cycle of nivolumab. Receptors originate from a human donor with classical Hodgkin lymphoma.

This CDR3 is CASSLSPLETQYF. In DNA form, the CDR3 reads TGTGCCAGCAGTTTATCGCCCCTCGAGACCCAGTACTTC. This sequence joins TRBV27 and TRBJ2-5; D is unresolved. Germline lookup yields CDR1 MNHEY and CDR2 SMNVEV (reference sequence). This CDR3 comprises 13 residues. Trimming pared 0 bases from V and 5 bases from J, leaving 7 bases between.

CDR3 nucleotides: TGTGCCAGCAGCACCGATGCCTACACTGAAGCTTTCTTT. Translating gives CASSTDAYTEAFF. The rearrangement links TRBV5-4 to TRBJ1-1, with unresolved D. This CDR3 comprises 13 residues. CDR1 is SGHNT, CDR2 YYREEE, per germline (reference sequence). The ends were cut back, 4 bases at V and 3 bases at J, with 10 bases in the middle.

The V gene is TRBV6-5, the J gene TRBJ1-1; no definite D call. The germline CDR1 and CDR2 sequences are MNHEY and SVGAGI. V lost 5 bases and J 3 bases, leaving 13 bases between the germline ends. The CDR3 is made up of 14 amino acids. DNA of the CDR3: TGTGCCAGCAGTGGCCGGGTAAGGGACACTGAAGCTTTCTTT. It codes for CASSGRVRDTEAFF.

This chain links TRBV10-1 with TRBJ2-6; D gene uncertain. CDR1 and CDR2 from the germline V gene are WNHNN and SYGVQD (reference sequence). The CDR3 runs to 18 residues. V lost 5 bases to trimming and J lost 5 bases, with 22 bases between them. Written as DNA, the CDR3 is TGCGCCAGCAGTACTGAGTGGATCGCACAAAGTCGGGCCAACGTCCTGACTTTC. As protein: CASSTEWIAQSRANVLTF.

V is TRBV18 and J is TRBJ1-1, with 10 bases fitting TRBD1. CDR3 length: 13 amino acids. Germline CDR1 and CDR2: KGHSH and LQKENI. J lost 2 bases, V lost 8 bases, and 2 bases had no gene match. In nucleotides, the CDR3 is TGTGCCAGCGGGACAGGGGTCAACACTGAAGCTTTCTTT. This sequence encodes CASGTGVNTEAFF.

The J gene is TRBJ2-1, the V gene TRBV7-2, with TRBD2 matching 9 bases. Germline assignment: CDR1 SGHTA and CDR2 FQGNSA. V lost 2 bases and J lost 7; bases outside the gene matches: 18. This CDR3 contains 19 residues. CDR3 DNA sequence: TGTGCCAGCAGCTTACGGGACTGGCGGGGGGGCCGGTTTGGGAATGAGCAGTTCTTC. Its protein product is CASSLRDWRGGRFGNEQFF.

The rearrangement links TRBV10-3 to TRBJ1-1; D might be TRBD1 (6 bases). The ends were cut back, 6 bases at V and 3 bases at J, with 8 bases in the middle. Looked up from germline, CDR1 is ENHRY and CDR2 is SYGVKD. This CDR3 region has 12 residues. CDR3 nucleotides: TGTGCCATCAGAGACAGGCACACTGAAGCTTTCTTT. It yields the protein CAIRDRHTEAFF.

V usage is TRBV4-2 and J usage is TRBJ1-2; D remains unclear. V was shortened by 0 bases and J by 7 bases, with 15 bases between the two germline ends. The CDR3 is 15 amino acids. CDR1 is LGHNA, CDR2 YNFKEQ, per germline. CDR3: CASSQESAGSSGYTF. The DNA of the CDR3 is TGTGCCAGCAGCCAAGAATCGGCGGGGAGCAGTGGCTACACCTTC.

This clone is medium-sized by share. For the CDR3, the DNA is TGTGCCAGCAGCACTCCCTGGCCCGGGGGGGGCGAGCAGTACTTC. Encoded protein: CASSTPWPGGGEQYF. This chain joins TRBV21-1 and TRBJ2-7; TRBD2 is the table's D call and was not checked against the DNA. TRBV21-1 is given as a pseudogene. The CDR3 runs 15 residues.

CDR3 sequence reads: CASRSENSNQPQHF. The DNA for the CDR3 is TGTGCCAGCAGATCAGAGAATAGCAATCAGCCCCAGCATTTT. The chain combines TRBV6-1 with TRBJ1-5; D is unresolved. Trimming took 6 bases from V and 0 from J, leaving 9 bases between them. The CDR3 spans 14 residues. The germline V gene has CDR1 MNHNS and CDR2 SASEGT.

In DNA form, the CDR3 reads TGCGCCAGCAGCTTGGGAGGATCTAATGAAAAACTGTTTTTT. This translates into CASSLGGSNEKLFF. The J gene is TRBJ1-4, the V gene TRBV5-1; D uncertain. The V gene's germline CDR1 is SGHRS and CDR2 YFSETQ. Trimming left V 0 bases short and J 3 bases short, with 6 bases between. The CDR3 loop spans 14 amino acids.

The chain couples TRBV6-6 to TRBJ1-3, with D hard to call. This CDR3 comprises 12 residues. The V gene lost 4 bases and the J gene lost 3 bases, with 4 bases spanning the gap. Germline CDR1 and CDR2: MNHNY and SVGAGI (reference sequence). For the CDR3, the DNA is TGTGCCAGCAGTTGGAATGGAAACACCATATATTTT. It translates to CASSWNGNTIYF.

V and J are TRBV5-8 and TRBJ1-6; 12 bases fit TRBD1. V lost 4 bases to trimming and J lost 11 bases; unmatched junction nucleotides: 10. The CDR3 contains 16 residues. Germline CDR1 is SGHTS and CDR2 is YDEGEE. Written as DNA, the CDR3 is TGTGCCAGCAGCGCCCAGGGACAGGGGGCGTCGACACCCCTCCACTTT. This translates into CASSAQGQGASTPLHF.

Relative to its sample, this clone is large. This chain joins TRBV19 and TRBJ2-7, with D possibly being TRBD2 (6 bases). CDR1 is LNHDA, CDR2 SQIVND, per germline (reference sequence). The CDR3 has 17 residues. With 6 bases removed from V and 6 bases from J, the gap between germline ends came to 27 bases. In nucleotides, the CDR3 is TGTGCCAGTAGCCCGTTTGGACTCTTAGGCCTCGGGGGCGAGCAGTACTTC. It specifies CASSPFGLLGLGGEQYF.

The chain links TRBV6-1 to TRBJ2-1; D may correspond to TRBD1 or TRBD2 (5 bases each). This CDR3 is built from 12 residues. Germline CDR1 and CDR2: MNHNS and SASEGT. Deletions cut 10 bases from V and 7 bases from J, with 14 bases between. The chain's CDR3 is CATEEWGNEQFF. CDR3 nucleotide sequence: TGTGCCACGGAGGAGTGGGGGAATGAGCAGTTCTTC.

In DNA, the CDR3 is TGTGCCATCAGTGGTCGCGGCCCGGACAGCAACACTGAAGCTTTCTTT. It codes for CAISGRGPDSNTEAFF. The J gene is TRBJ1-1, the V gene TRBV10-3; D may be TRBD1 (6 bases). CDR1 and CDR2 from the germline V gene are ENHRY and SYGVKD. The CDR3 is made up of 16 amino acids. V lost 4 bases and J 2 bases, leaving 17 bases between the germline ends.

The chain employs TRBV13 and TRBJ2-7; D gene unclear. The CDR3 is 12 amino acids. CDR1 is PRHDT and CDR2 is FYEKMQ in the germline V gene (reference sequence). Between the trimmed V and J ends, which lost 4 bases and 0 bases, there was a span of 4 bases. Written as DNA, the CDR3 is TGTGCCAGCAGCTCCAGCTCCTACGAGCAGTACTTC. Amino acids: CASSSSSYEQYF.

V and J are TRBV11-2 and TRBJ2-1; no reliable D call. The germline V and J ends were trimmed by 0 bases and 15 bases, with 9 bases remaining between them. The length of the CDR3 is 11 residues. Germline CDR1 reads SGHAT; CDR2 reads FQNNGV. The CDR3 nucleotides read TGTGCCAGCAGCTTAGATTCGGGTACGTTCTTC. Translation gives CASSLDSGTFF.